This record covers a single T cell receptor (beta chain). This entry comes from a study of technical replicates of blood from a few donors. Here immunoSEQ multiplex PCR was the method, and the copy in TCRdb shows in-frame clones only, minus some. The sample holds fewer than 75,000 clones, roughly 93% seen once. V gave up 5 bases and J gave up 2 bases, with 13 bases separating them. The CDR3 has 15 amino acids. Germline loops: CDR1 MNHNS, CDR2 SASEGT. The rearrangement uses TRBV6-1 and TRBJ2-1; D remains unclear. Material for sequencing was T cells isolated from PBMCs. The sequence derives from a human donor in good health. As DNA, the CDR3 is TGTGCCAGCAGTCAGGTGGCACCGACCTACAATGAGCAGTTCTTC. Translated, it gives CASSQVAPTYNEQFF.